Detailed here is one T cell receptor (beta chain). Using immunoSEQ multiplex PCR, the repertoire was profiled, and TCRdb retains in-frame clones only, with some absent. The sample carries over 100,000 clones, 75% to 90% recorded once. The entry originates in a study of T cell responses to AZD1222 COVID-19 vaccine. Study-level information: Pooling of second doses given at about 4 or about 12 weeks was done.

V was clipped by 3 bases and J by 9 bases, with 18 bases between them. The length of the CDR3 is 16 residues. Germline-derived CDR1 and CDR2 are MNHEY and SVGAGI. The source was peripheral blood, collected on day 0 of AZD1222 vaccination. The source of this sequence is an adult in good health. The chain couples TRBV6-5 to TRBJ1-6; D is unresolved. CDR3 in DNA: TGTGCCAGCAGTTATGTAAGTGAAGATCCCGTTTCACCCCTCCACTTT. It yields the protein CASSYVSEDPVSPLHF.